This T cell receptor (beta chain) was documented in a study of T cells in Graves' hyperthyroidism and ophthalmopathy. Study at large: The initial diagnosis was the point when peripheral blood was collected, ahead of any treatment. Findings and limits, study-wide: Most clonotypes expanded in thyroid above 0.001 were likewise present in blood.

Amplification of TCR beta CDR3 regions was performed using RNA transcripts as template. Carried out on the TCR CDR3, a first-round RT-PCR used the HTBI primer set. TCRdb reprocessed the multiplex PCR reads via MiXCR and lists one record per CDR3 protein. The sample consists of about 200,000 distinct CDR3 sequences, roughly 18% of them appearing once. The authors deemed Graves' hyperthyroidism stable absent ophthalmopathy progression within 18 months. It was less than 13 ml of fresh peripheral blood that supplied the PBMCs. The germline V gene encodes CDR1 SGHKS and CDR2 YYEKEE (reference sequence). This CDR3 has 17 residues. Trimming took off 0 bases at V and 1 base at J, with 15 bases between the two ends. This clonotype was detected a few times. Its antigen is as yet unknown.

Sequenced material: blood. This chain connects TRBV5-5 to TRBJ2-3, with a possible D match to TRBD2 (7 bases). This sequence was found in a man aged 35 to 55 with Graves' hyperthyroidism. Written as DNA, the CDR3 is TGTGCCAGCAGCTTGGAGGGGGGGGGCGCCGGCACAGATACGCAGTATTTT. Encoded protein: CASSLEGGGAGTDTQYF.